The sequence of this T cell receptor (beta chain) was determined in a study of identical twins. TCRdb recomputed calls from the 5' RACE reads with MiXCR, one row per CDR3 protein. Of about 890,000 distinct CDR3 sequences in the sample, more than 9% were seen once. CDR1 is SSHAT, CDR2 FNYEAQ, per germline (reference sequence). CDR3 length equals 13 residues. Study results and limitations: Sequences that were out-of-frame, alpha and twin-shared displayed an excess of low generation probability.

This clonotype occurred a few times. Its antigen is unidentified. Compared with germline, one end of the junction differs, possibly owing to a read error. This same sample was also taken into another study, of yellow fever vaccine responses in identical twins.

The sequenced sample was PBMCs. The rearrangement joins TRBV7-7 to TRBJ2-7, with D perhaps matching TRBD2 (5 bases). The TCR was taken from a woman aged 18-29 years in good health. The CDR3 coding sequence is TGTGCCAGCAGCTTAGCATCGGGGTGGCCACCCTTCTTC. Its protein is CASSLASGWPPFF. Full variable domain (outside the CDR3, taken from reference TRBV7-7 and TRBJ2-7): GAGVSQSPRYKVTKRGQDVTLRCDPISSHATLYWYQQALGQGPEFLTYFNYEAQPDKSGLPSDRFSAERPEGSISTLTIQRTEQRDSAMYRCASSLASGWPPFFGPGTRLTVT.